Here is one TCR beta chain with its context. These data belong to a study of T cell repertoires in ileal Crohn's disease. Some clones are missing from TCRdb's copy, which holds only in-frame ones; the method was immunoSEQ multiplex PCR. The sample holds about 14,000 clones, around 84% seen once. Germline CDR1 and CDR2: MNHNS and SASEGT. V lost 9 bases and J 11 bases, leaving 16 bases between the germline ends. The CDR3 spans 11 residues. The sequence came from an adult with Crohn's disease. Sequenced sample: ileal tissue. This rearrangement joins TRBV6-1 to TRBJ2-5; weak D call: TRBD1 (6 bases). CDR3 amino acids: CASEKGVGQYF. The CDR3 DNA reads as TGTGCCAGTGAGAAGGGGGTAGGACAGTACTTC.